The next 14 T cell receptor beta chains were all read from a single sample in a study of response to subunit inactivated influenza vaccine. TCRdb recomputed calls from the RT-PCR reads with MiXCR, one row per CDR3 protein. The sample has some 540,000 distinct CDR3 sequences, roughly 25% seen once. The same sample was also used in a study of T cells expressing NK-cell markers. From that paper: UMIs accompanied the 5'RACE template switching by which TCR beta cDNA was made.

Specimen: CD4+ T cells sorted from PBMCs, collected less than 13 days after vaccination. These receptor sequences come from a man aged 50 to 59 who received an inactivated influenza vaccine.

This clonotype was counted at least ten times. V is TRBV12-3 or TRBV12-4 and J is TRBJ2-5; D unclear. Trimming removed 5 bases from V and 7 bases from J, with 11 bases in between. This CDR3 is 12 amino acids long. The CDR3 sequence: CASSPSSGTQYF. The CDR3 coding sequence is TGTGCCAGCAGTCCCTCATCCGGGACCCAGTACTTC.

The chain's CDR3 is CASSLSGGVGETQYF. The CDR3 DNA sequence: TGTGCCAGCAGTCTCTCGGGGGGGGTGGGGGAGACCCAGTACTTC. The chain has TRBV12-3 or TRBV12-4 and TRBJ2-5, with 8 nucleotides matching TRBD2. The CDR3 extends over 15 amino acids. Trimming removed 5 bases from V and 5 bases from J; junction bases left unmatched: 10.

This clonotype occurred a few times. This chain connects TRBV29-1 to TRBJ1-2; 11 bases fit TRBD1. Germline trimming cut 0 bases from V and 5 bases from J; bases unmatched to any gene: 5. From germline, CDR1 is SQVTM and CDR2 ANQGSEA. CDR3 length: 15 amino acids. The CDR3 reads CSVEDRTGGWYGYTF. CDR3 nucleotide sequence: TGCAGCGTTGAAGATAGGACAGGGGGCTGGTATGGCTACACCTTC.

The rearrangement uses TRBV14 and TRBJ2-7; 8 bases agree with TRBD1. The CDR3 runs 16 residues. Germline CDR1 reads SGHDN; CDR2 reads FVKESK. The V and J ends lost 5 bases and 5 bases, in that order; junction bases with no gene match: 14. The CDR3: CASSAIYPDRDHEQYF. CDR3 coding DNA: TGTGCCAGCAGCGCGATATACCCGGACAGGGACCACGAGCAGTACTTC.

The chain recombines TRBV6-1 with TRBJ2-1, with TRBD1 matching 9 bases. The CDR3 totals 16 residues. Germline CDR1 is MNHNS and CDR2 is SASEGT. The J segment lost 5 bases and the V segment lost 4 bases, leaving 9 bases of the junction unmatched. CDR3 protein: CASSGADRGSHNEQFF. CDR3 nucleotide sequence: TGTGCCAGCAGTGGCGCCGACAGGGGGTCTCACAATGAGCAGTTCTTC.

The rearrangement links TRBV29-1 to TRBJ2-2; no firm D call. The CDR3 covers 15 residues. With 7 bases removed from V and 0 bases from J, the gap between germline ends came to 15 bases. From germline, CDR1 is SQVTM and CDR2 ANQGSEA. Here the CDR3 reads CSGSDDTTNTGELFF. The CDR3 DNA follows: TGCAGCGGATCGGATGACACCACGAACACCGGGGAGCTGTTTTTT.

This rearrangement joins TRBV20-1 to TRBJ2-5, with D unclear. Trimming stripped 0 bases from V and 2 bases from J, with 10 bases between. Germline V CDR1 and CDR2: DFQATT, SNEGSKA (reference sequence). The CDR3 sequence is 14 residues long. As DNA, the CDR3 is TGCAGTGCTAGAGATCCCAAACAACAAGAGACCCAGTACTTC. Protein product: CSARDPKQQETQYF.

The chain has TRBV6-2 or TRBV6-3 and TRBJ2-7; 8 bases are a match to TRBD1. Trimming took 7 bases from V and 5 from J; bases not matched to a gene: 7. Germline V gene sequence: CDR1 MNHEY, CDR2 SVGEGT. The CDR3 is made up of 13 amino acids. CDR3 sequence (DNA): TGTGCCAGCAACCGGGACAGGAGAAACGAGCAGTACTTC. Translating gives CASNRDRRNEQYF.

To note about this clonotype: The CDR3 does not close with the conserved phenylalanine or tryptophan, likely indicating a read error. V usage is TRBV14 and J usage is TRBJ2-7, with 11 bases that match TRBD2. J was trimmed by 4 bases and V by 4 bases; bases with no gene match: 3. Germline values: CDR1 SGHDN, CDR2 FVKESK. The CDR3 spans 14 residues. CDR3 nucleotides: TGTGCCAGCAGCCCTTGGACTAGCGGGTACGAGCAGTACATC. This translates into CASSPWTSGYEQYI.

The chain is built from TRBV6-1 and TRBJ2-7; TRBD1 matches at 8 bases. Germline values: CDR1 MNHNS, CDR2 SASEGT. Trimming cost V 7 bases and J 4 bases; bases outside gene matches: 9. This CDR3 has 14 amino acids. The CDR3 sequence: CASTQDRAPYEQYF. The DNA of the CDR3 is TGTGCCAGCACCCAGGACAGGGCCCCATACGAGCAGTACTTC.

The chain links TRBV28 to TRBJ2-5, with a possible D match to TRBD1 (5 bases). This CDR3 has 13 amino acids. V was shortened by 1 base and J by 5 bases, with 8 bases between the two germline ends. Germline lookup yields CDR1 MDHEN and CDR2 SYDVKM. CDR3 nucleotide sequence: TGTGCCAGCAGTTTATTAGGACACGAGACCCAGTACTTC. Protein sequence: CASSLLGHETQYF. The full variable domain, rest sourced from reference TRBV28 and TRBJ2-5, is DVKVTQSSRYLVKRTGEKVFLECVQDMDHENMFWYRQDPGLGLRLIYFSYDVKMKEKGDIPEGYSVSREKKERFSLILESASTNQTSMYLCASSLLGHETQYFGPGTRLLVL.

Only a few counts were recorded for this clonotype. The J gene is TRBJ2-5, the V gene TRBV30; unclear D gene. Germline V gene data show CDR1 as GTSNPN and CDR2 as SVGIG (reference sequence). The CDR3 has 11 residues. V lost 0 bases to trimming and J lost 3 bases, with 2 bases between them. The CDR3 sequence: CAWSVEETQYF. CDR3 nucleotides: TGTGCCTGGAGTGTTGAAGAGACCCAGTACTTC.

A few counts support this clonotype. The chain uses TRBV12-3 or TRBV12-4 and TRBJ2-1; weak D call: TRBD1 (6 bases). The CDR3 consists of 14 residues. V was shortened by 7 bases and J by 4 bases, with 14 bases between the two germline ends. The CDR3 nucleotides are TGTGCCAGCACCTGGGGGACAAAATACAATGAGCAGTTCTTC. Its translation: CASTWGTKYNEQFF.

This clonotype was seen a handful of times. V is TRBV3-1 and J is TRBJ2-7; D possibly corresponds to TRBD2 (7 bases). CDR1 and CDR2 from the germline V gene are LGHDT and YNNKEL (reference sequence). The CDR3 covers 15 residues. Trimming left V 1 base short and J 2 bases short, with 12 bases between. The CDR3 reads CASSQGQGRAYEQYF. CDR3 DNA sequence: TGTGCCAGCAGCCAAGGGCAGGGGAGGGCCTACGAGCAGTACTTC.